Below, 30 T cell receptor beta chains from the same sample are listed, as sequenced in a study of shared clonotypes between healthy human individuals. TCRdb's copy holds only in-frame clones and misses some; the assay was immunoSEQ multiplex PCR. The sample has about 2.4 million clones, roughly 93% seen once. What was sequenced was naive CD4+ T cells from PBMCs. Subset reported: CD45RA+ positively selected. The receptors originated from a man aged 18 to 30 in good health. Some clones in this sample may be carry-over from other donors' samples.

This clone has a handful of counts. The same CDR3 also results from other DNA sequences found in this sample. The V and J genes are TRBV18 and TRBJ2-7; the match to TRBD1 covers 10 bases. The V and J ends lost 3 bases and 3 bases, in that order; junction bases with no gene match: 2. There are 14 residues in the CDR3. CDR1 is KGHSH and CDR2 is LQKENI in the germline V gene. The chain's CDR3 is CASSPGTGDYEQYF. The CDR3, as DNA: TGTGCCAGCTCACCCGGGACAGGGGACTACGAGCAGTACTTC.

The chain recombines TRBV18 with TRBJ2-7, with 11 bases that match TRBD1. Looked up from germline, CDR1 is KGHSH and CDR2 is LQKENI. The CDR3 is made up of 15 amino acids. The J segment lost 4 bases and the V segment lost 3 bases, leaving 5 bases of the junction unmatched. CDR3 nucleotide sequence: TGTGCCAGCTCACCGGGGACAGGGGGTCAATACGAGCAGTACTTC. Its translation is CASSPGTGGQYEQYF.

DNA of the CDR3: TGTGCCAGCAGCTCCCCCCGGACAACCTACGAGCAGTACTTC. This gives the protein CASSSPRTTYEQYF. The rearrangement uses TRBV7-2 and TRBJ2-7; a weak D match, TRBD1 (5 bases). This CDR3 has 14 amino acids. Deletions cut 4 bases from V and 2 bases from J, with 12 bases between. Germline-derived CDR1 and CDR2 are SGHTA and FQGNSA.

The chain has TRBV2 and TRBJ1-3; TRBD1 aligns across 7 bases. The germline V gene has CDR1 SNHLY and CDR2 FYNNEI. The CDR3 sequence is 13 residues long. V trimming: 10 bases; J trimming: 9 bases; junction bases outside the gene matches: 12. CDR3 nucleotides: TGTGCCAACAGCGAGGAGACAGGGACCACCATATATTTT. Translated: CANSEETGTTIYF.

In DNA form, the CDR3 reads TGTGCCAGCAGCTTAGAAGCCCGTCACACTGAAGCTTTCTTT. This encodes CASSLEARHTEAFF. The J gene is TRBJ1-1, the V gene TRBV11-2; no clear D. The V gene's germline CDR1 is SGHAT and CDR2 FQNNGV. The CDR3 is made up of 14 amino acids. V dropped 0 bases and J dropped 3 bases, with 8 bases sitting between them. Full variable domain (missing parts from reference TRBV11-2 and TRBJ1-1): EAGVAQSPRYKIIEKRQSVAFWCNPISGHATLYWYQQILGQGPKLLIQFQNNGVVDDSQLPKDRFSAERLKGVDSTLKIQPAKLEDSAVYLCASSLEARHTEAFFGQGTRLTVV.

This clone has only one observation. The chain carries TRBV12-2 and TRBJ1-1; the table's D call, TRBD1, was not checked against the DNA. TRBV12-2 is deemed a pseudogene. CDR3 size: 14 residues. CDR3: CASRLPRMNTEAFF. The CDR3, as DNA: TGTGCAAGTCGCTTACCCAGGATGAACACTGAAGCTTTCTTT.

CDR3: CASSQEGVDNQPQHF. CDR3 nucleotides: TGTGCCAGCAGCCAAGAAGGGGTGGATAATCAGCCCCAGCATTTT. V is TRBV4-2 and J is TRBJ1-5; D is perhaps TRBD1 (5 bases). Deletions cut 0 bases from V and 4 bases from J, with 10 bases between. The CDR3 sequence is 15 residues long. Germline-derived CDR1 and CDR2 are LGHNA and YNFKEQ.

The V gene is TRBV28, the J gene TRBJ2-2; 9 positions agree with TRBD1. CDR1 and CDR2 from the germline V gene are MDHEN and SYDVKM. The CDR3 has 14 amino acids. With 10 bases clipped from V and 5 bases from J, the junction kept 8 bases outside the gene matches. In nucleotides, the CDR3 is TGTGCCACCACAGGGGGCGCTCGGACCGGGGAGCTGTTTTTT. Amino acids: CATTGGARTGELFF.

The chain has TRBV6-5 and TRBJ2-1; TRBD1 matches at 7 bases. The CDR3 runs to 13 residues. Germline V gives CDR1 MNHEY, CDR2 SVGAGI. J gave up 5 bases and V 6 bases, and 4 bases lay outside the gene matches. The CDR3 loop is CASSRGGDNEQFF. The CDR3 coding sequence is TGTGCCAGCAGCAGAGGGGGCGACAATGAGCAGTTCTTC.

This clone was recorded once. The sample has other DNA sequences that encode this CDR3 too. The rearrangement uses TRBV27 and TRBJ1-1; a weak D match, TRBD1 (5 bases). The CDR3 has 14 amino acids. V gave up 3 bases and J gave up 0 bases, with 8 bases separating them. Germline V gene sequence: CDR1 MNHEY, CDR2 SMNVEV (reference sequence). The CDR3 spells CASSFGGMNTEAFF. The DNA for the CDR3 is TGTGCCAGCAGTTTTGGGGGGATGAACACTGAAGCTTTCTTT.

V gene TRBV7-7 combines with J gene TRBJ1-1; possible D gene TRBD1, 5 bases. V lost 6 bases to trimming and J lost 6 bases, with 14 bases between them. The CDR3 runs to 13 residues. In germline, CDR1 is SSHAT, CDR2 FNYEAQ (reference sequence). As DNA, the CDR3 is TGTGCCAGCAGTCTGACGGGGGGAGCTGAAGCTTTCTTT. Protein: CASSLTGGAEAFF.

The chain carries TRBV6-6 and TRBJ2-1; possibly TRBD2 for D (6 bases). Per the germline V gene, CDR1 is MNHNY and CDR2 is SVGAGI (reference sequence). Trimming left V 2 bases short and J 9 bases short, with 11 bases between. The CDR3 has 13 amino acids. CDR3 bases: TGTGCCAGCAGTTACCGGGCTAGCGCTGAGCAGTTCTTC. This encodes CASSYRASAEQFF.

V gene TRBV6-1 combines with J gene TRBJ2-3; either TRBD1 or TRBD2 may supply D (5 bases each). V was pared by 1 base and J by 1 base, with 21 bases between. Germline V CDR1 and CDR2: MNHNS, SASEGT. This CDR3 contains 19 residues. Here the CDR3 reads CASSEEGAASRIGTDTQYF. Written as DNA, the CDR3 is TGTGCCAGCAGTGAAGAAGGGGCGGCTAGCCGTATTGGCACAGATACGCAGTATTTT.

This chain's CDR3 is CASSLEQGKAFF. CDR3 DNA sequence: TGTGCCAGCAGCTTAGAACAGGGAAAAGCTTTCTTT. V is TRBV7-9 and J is TRBJ1-1; perhaps TRBD1 as D (6 bases). Germline loops: CDR1 SEHNR, CDR2 FQNEAQ (reference sequence). The CDR3 extends over 12 amino acids. V dropped 1 base and J dropped 9 bases, with 9 bases sitting between them.

V and J are TRBV28 and TRBJ2-7, with 10 bases matching TRBD1. Trimming at V came to 4 bases and at J to 2 bases, leaving 14 bases not matched to a gene. CDR3 length equals 18 residues. CDR1 and CDR2 (germline): MDHEN, SYDVKM. The CDR3 region is CASSSGDRGSRWAYEQYF. CDR3 bases: TGTGCCAGCAGTTCTGGGGACAGGGGTTCACGTTGGGCCTACGAGCAGTACTTC.

J is TRBJ2-7 and V is TRBV28; no definite D call. The germline V and J ends were trimmed by 6 bases and 2 bases, with 17 bases remaining between them. CDR1 and CDR2 (germline): MDHEN, SYDVKM. CDR3 length: 15 residues. As DNA, the CDR3 is TGTGCCAGCAGCCCGGCGCCAGGACCTACCTACGAGCAGTACTTC. Translating it yields CASSPAPGPTYEQYF.

The chain employs TRBV4-2 and TRBJ1-5; no clear D. V was pared by 0 bases and J by 6 bases, with 6 bases between. In germline, CDR1 is LGHNA, CDR2 YNFKEQ. The CDR3 is 13 amino acids. This CDR3 is CASSQDAGQPQHF. The CDR3 DNA follows: TGTGCCAGCAGCCAAGATGCGGGTCAGCCCCAGCATTTT.

The chain recombines TRBV18 with TRBJ2-7; no clear D. The CDR3 consists of 12 residues. Germline CDR1 reads KGHSH; CDR2 reads LQKENI. V was clipped by 4 bases and J by 6 bases, with 10 bases between them. CDR3 residues: CASSHPSGEQYF. The CDR3, as DNA: TGTGCCAGCTCACACCCCTCCGGCGAGCAGTACTTC.

This chain joins TRBV2 and TRBJ2-1, with D hard to call. Trimming stripped 2 bases from V and 12 bases from J, with 14 bases between. This CDR3 region has 13 residues. The V gene's germline CDR1 is SNHLY and CDR2 FYNNEI. CDR3 DNA: TGTGCCAGCAGTGAAATCTCAGGTCGCGTGCAGTTCTTC. It encodes CASSEISGRVQFF.

The CDR3: CASSPPGLAGAGEQYF. As DNA, the CDR3 is TGTGCCAGCAGTCCACCGGGACTAGCGGGAGCTGGTGAGCAGTACTTC. V gene TRBV28 combines with J gene TRBJ2-7, with TRBD2 matching 14 bases. Trimming removed 5 bases from V and 7 bases from J; junction bases left unmatched: 10. Looked up from germline, CDR1 is MDHEN and CDR2 is SYDVKM. The CDR3 contains 16 residues.

The genes are TRBV28 and TRBJ1-1; a possible D gene is TRBD1 (6 bases). The germline V gene encodes CDR1 MDHEN and CDR2 SYDVKM. With 3 bases removed from V and 4 bases from J, the gap between germline ends came to 12 bases. The CDR3 has 14 amino acids. This CDR3 reads CASSFHTGITEAFF. CDR3 coding DNA: TGTGCCAGCAGTTTTCATACAGGGATCACTGAAGCTTTCTTT.

Worth noting for this clone: This sample also contains other DNA sequences that code for the same CDR3. The V gene is TRBV5-4, the J gene TRBJ2-7; 7 nucleotides agree with TRBD2. The V gene's germline CDR1 is SGHNT and CDR2 YYREEE (reference sequence). The CDR3 extends over 14 amino acids. V lost 0 bases, J lost 1 base, and 1 base stayed unmatched. In DNA, the CDR3 is TGTGCCAGCAGCTTGGCCGGGGGGTCCTACGAGCAGTACTTC. This encodes CASSLAGGSYEQYF.

The gene calls are TRBV2 and TRBJ2-1, with unresolved D. Between the trimmed V and J ends, which lost 7 bases and 4 bases, there was a span of 2 bases. CDR1 is SNHLY, CDR2 FYNNEI, per germline. CDR3 size: 10 residues. The CDR3 DNA sequence: TGTGCCAGCAAATACAATGAGCAGTTCTTC. Its translation: CASKYNEQFF.

The chain's CDR3 is CSVGQAIGAGELFF. The DNA for the CDR3 is TGCAGCGTTGGACAGGCAATAGGGGCCGGGGAGCTGTTTTTT. The chain uses TRBV29-1 and TRBJ2-2; D possibly corresponds to TRBD1 (6 bases). The CDR3 has 14 residues. Trimming took off 4 bases at V and 6 bases at J, with 15 bases between the two ends. Per the germline V gene, CDR1 is SQVTM and CDR2 is ANQGSEA.

The chain is built from TRBV5-1 and TRBJ2-1; 16 bases align to TRBD2. Germline CDR1 SGHRS, CDR2 YFSETQ. V dropped 4 bases and J dropped 9; count of bases not matched to a gene: 7. The length of the CDR3 is 16 residues. Written as DNA, the CDR3 is TGCGCCAGCAGCGGTGGGACTAGCGGGAGGGCCGCTGAGCAGTTCTTC. This gives the protein CASSGGTSGRAAEQFF.

The chain joins TRBV5-1 to TRBJ1-2, with D perhaps matching TRBD1 (5 bases). The CDR3 is made up of 14 amino acids. Germline V gene data show CDR1 as SGHRS and CDR2 as YFSETQ. V was cut by 0 bases and J by 7 bases, with 13 bases left in between. CDR3 nucleotide sequence: TGCGCCAGCAGCTTGGTGGTGACGGGGGGTGGCTACACCTTC. Protein sequence: CASSLVVTGGGYTF.

The chain combines TRBV5-4 with TRBJ2-5; no firm D call. Judging by the DNA end, TRBJ2-7 fits better; the J call may be wrong. The CDR3 runs to 12 residues. CDR1 and CDR2 from the germline V gene are SGHNT and YYREEE (reference sequence). The CDR3 coding sequence is TGTGCCAGCAGCTTGTTTGCCCACGAGCAGTACTTC. As protein: CASSLFAHEQYF.

The chain recombines TRBV18 with TRBJ1-2; possibly TRBD1 for D (6 bases). Per germline, CDR1 KGHSH and CDR2 LQKENI. Trimming left V 2 bases short and J 7 bases short, with 14 bases between. The CDR3 length is 14 residues. CDR3 bases: TGTGCCAGCTCACCAGAGGGGGGTTTGAGTGGCTACACCTTC. Protein product: CASSPEGGLSGYTF.

Remarks on this clone: This same CDR3 is encoded by further DNA sequences in the sample. This chain links TRBV7-8 with TRBJ1-5; D unresolved. Germline-derived CDR1 and CDR2 are SGHVS and FQNEAQ. The CDR3 loop spans 13 amino acids. V lost 2 bases to trimming and J lost 6 bases, with 8 bases between them. The CDR3 bases are TGTGCCAGCAGCTTAAGCGGTGGTCAGCCCCAGCATTTT. Protein product: CASSLSGGQPQHF.

A few counts support this clone. The rearrangement links TRBV30 to TRBJ1-1, with D possibly TRBD1 on 6 matching bases. V gave up 7 bases and J gave up 3 bases, with 15 bases separating them. The CDR3 is made up of 13 amino acids. Per germline, CDR1 GTSNPN and CDR2 SVGIG (reference sequence). CDR3 residues: CASTGFTDTEAFF. The CDR3 coding sequence is TGTGCCTCGACAGGCTTCACGGACACTGAAGCTTTCTTT.